This T cell receptor (beta chain) was observed in a study of OX40 agonist ivuxolimab in advanced cancers. Across the whole study: Three patients had partial responses: one hepatocellular carcinoma, two cutaneous melanoma.

Libraries were prepared by immunoSEQ multiplex PCR; TCRdb keeps only in-frame clonotypes and omits some of them. Of about 95,000 clones detected, around nine tenths appear once; the ten largest clones hold 2% to 3%. Findings and limits, study-wide: Clonal expansion among partial responders at 0.1-3.0 mg/kg ranked near the lowest.

A note on this clone: Its antigen is not identified.

V was shortened by 1 base and J by 1 base, with 10 bases between the two germline ends. Germline CDR1 is MGHRA and CDR2 is YSYEKL. The CDR3 has 15 amino acids. J is TRBJ1-1 and V is TRBV4-1; no clear D gene. This specimen consisted of CD4+ or CD8+ T cells sorted from blood, obtained in a trial of the OX40 agonist ivuxolimab. The receptor's source is an adult with an advanced solid tumor such as melanoma, head and neck, liver or kidney cancer. Here the CDR3 DNA reads TGCGCCAGCAGCCAAGTCCCAGGTTCGAACACTGAAGCTTTCTTT. Translation: CASSQVPGSNTEAFF.